This TCR beta chain emerged from a study of blood T cell repertoires in COVID-19. Across the study: Specimens from acute and convalescent COVID-19 originated in the United States, Italy and Spain. From T cells, B-cell-depleted T cells, or PBMCs came the material, which was cDNA or gDNA.

The CDR3 has 11 amino acids. V dropped 6 bases and J dropped 5 bases, with 7 bases sitting between them. Under the authors' procedure: The assay estimated nucleated cells by amplifying reference gene primers. Profiled with immunoSEQ multiplex PCR; TCRdb holds only in-frame clones, not every one. The V and J calls and clone size were taken over from that table, and D and trimming were inferred from the DNA. The data show around 220,000 clones, about nine tenths seen once. This clonotype was sampled from a man aged 45-60 years with acute or convalescent COVID-19. The V gene is TRBV12-3 or TRBV12-4, the J gene TRBJ1-1, with D possibly being TRBD1 (5 bases). The source material was peripheral blood. In DNA form, the CDR3 reads TGTGCCAGCAGCAGACAGACTGAAGCTTTCTTT. It codes for CASSRQTEAFF.